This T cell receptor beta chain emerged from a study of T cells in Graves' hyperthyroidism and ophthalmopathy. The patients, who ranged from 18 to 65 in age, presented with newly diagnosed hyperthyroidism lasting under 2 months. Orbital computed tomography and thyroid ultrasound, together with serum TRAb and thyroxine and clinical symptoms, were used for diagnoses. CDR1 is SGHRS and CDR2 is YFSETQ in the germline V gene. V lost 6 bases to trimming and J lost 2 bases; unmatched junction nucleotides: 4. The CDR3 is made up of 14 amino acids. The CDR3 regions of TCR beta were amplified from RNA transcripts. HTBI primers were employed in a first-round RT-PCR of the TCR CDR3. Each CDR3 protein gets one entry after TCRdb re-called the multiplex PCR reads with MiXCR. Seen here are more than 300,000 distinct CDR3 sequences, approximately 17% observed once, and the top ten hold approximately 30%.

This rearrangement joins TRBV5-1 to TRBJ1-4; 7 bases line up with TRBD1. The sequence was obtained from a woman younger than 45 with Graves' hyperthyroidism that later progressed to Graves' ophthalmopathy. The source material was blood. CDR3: CASTETGTNEKLFF. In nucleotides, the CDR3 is TGCGCCAGCACCGAGACAGGGACTAATGAAAAACTGTTTTTT. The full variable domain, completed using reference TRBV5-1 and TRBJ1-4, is KAGVTQTPRYLIKTRGQQVTLSCSPISGHRSVSWYQQTPGQGLQFLFEYFSETQRNKGNFPGRFSGRQFSNSRSEMNVSTLELGDSALYLCASTETGTNEKLFFGSGTQLSVL.